One and the same sample provided the 19 T cell receptor beta chains below, sequenced in a study of cytomegalovirus exposure and HLA in healthy donors. Both 60 Vbeta primers and 13 Jbeta primers went into the PCR. Using immunoSEQ multiplex PCR, the repertoire was profiled, and TCRdb retains in-frame clones only, with some absent. The sample consists of some 180,000 clones, 87% of them appearing once. Material for sequencing was PBMCs. The receptors here all came from a boy aged 2-15 years in good health and CMV-seronegative.

The V call is TRBV11-2, the J call TRBJ2-7; D remains unclear. Trimming took 6 bases from V and 3 from J, leaving 12 bases between them. Germline loops: CDR1 SGHAT, CDR2 FQNNGV. The CDR3 is 13 amino acids. CDR3: CASRPVDNYEQYF. Written as DNA, the CDR3 is TGTGCCAGCAGACCAGTCGATAACTACGAGCAGTACTTC.

This clone was counted a few times. This chain joins TRBV27 and TRBJ1-1, with 7 nucleotides matching TRBD1. The junction had 7 bases not matched to a gene; V was cut back by 4 bases and J by 11 bases. Germline lookup yields CDR1 MNHEY and CDR2 SMNVEV (reference sequence). This CDR3 has 12 residues. Here the CDR3 reads CASSSRDRVAFF. CDR3 nucleotides: TGTGCCAGCAGTTCTCGAGACAGGGTTGCTTTCTTT.

The chain employs TRBV28 and TRBJ2-3, with D perhaps matching TRBD1 (6 bases). Germline CDR1 is MDHEN and CDR2 is SYDVKM. V lost 3 bases and J 4 bases, leaving 11 bases between the germline ends. CDR3 size: 14 residues. CDR3 DNA sequence: TGTGCCAGCAGTTTCCCAGGGGACCCAGATACGCAGTATTTT. Its translation: CASSFPGDPDTQYF.

V gene TRBV6-5 combines with J gene TRBJ1-1; D gene unclear. Germline CDR1 MNHEY, CDR2 SVGAGI. The CDR3 runs 13 residues. V dropped 5 bases and J dropped 0 bases, with 7 bases sitting between them. CDR3 region: CASSETVNTEAFF. The CDR3 nucleotides are TGTGCCAGCAGTGAAACGGTGAACACTGAAGCTTTCTTT.

V usage is TRBV15 and J usage is TRBJ1-2; 8 nucleotides line up with TRBD1. This CDR3 has 16 residues. V lost 5 bases and J lost 0; bases outside the gene matches: 8. Germline values: CDR1 LNHNV, CDR2 YYDKDF (reference sequence). The DNA of the CDR3 is TGTGCCACCAGCCCCGGGACAGGCCGAGCTAACTATGGCTACACCTTC. It yields the protein CATSPGTGRANYGYTF.

The chain couples TRBV4-1 to TRBJ2-5; 9 bases map to TRBD1. The better agreement between TRBJ2-7 and the DNA end casts doubt on the J call. The CDR3 loop spans 16 amino acids. Germline V gene sequence: CDR1 MGHRA, CDR2 YSYEKL. The CDR3 coding sequence is TGCGCCAGCAGCCAAGGGTCAGGACAGGGGCCCTACGAGCAGTACTTC. Protein product: CASSQGSGQGPYEQYF.

This clone was recorded once. The rearrangement links TRBV4-1 to TRBJ2-7; TRBD1 is a possible D gene (7 bases). Germline V gene data show CDR1 as MGHRA and CDR2 as YSYEKL. Trimming stripped 3 bases from V and 2 bases from J, with 17 bases between. This CDR3 region has 16 residues. Written as DNA, the CDR3 is TGCGCCAGCAGCCATCTCGGCGGGACAGCTCCCTACGAGCAGTACTTC. Translating gives CASSHLGGTAPYEQYF.

The V gene is TRBV5-4, the J gene TRBJ1-1; D gene unclear. The CDR3 spans 11 residues. Per germline, CDR1 SGHNT and CDR2 YYREEE (reference sequence). The germline V and J ends were trimmed by 2 bases and 5 bases, with 4 bases remaining between them. Here the CDR3 DNA reads TGTGCCAGCAGCTTCAGTACTGAAGCTTTCTTT. It yields the protein CASSFSTEAFF.

The CDR3 DNA follows: TGTGCCAGCAGTGGCGACAGGGCGAACACTGAAGCTTTCTTT. This gives the protein CASSGDRANTEAFF. This chain links TRBV6-1 with TRBJ1-1; 7 bases are a match to TRBD1. This CDR3 is 14 amino acids long. Germline CDR1 reads MNHNS; CDR2 reads SASEGT. The J segment lost 1 base and the V segment lost 4 bases, leaving 3 bases of the junction unmatched.

There are a few counts of this clone. The rearrangement joins TRBV11-2 to TRBJ2-7; the match to TRBD2 covers 8 bases. Per germline, CDR1 SGHAT and CDR2 FQNNGV. The CDR3 totals 15 residues. Trimming took 5 bases from V and 0 from J; bases not matched to a gene: 6. CDR3 in amino acids: CASSHGLAISYEQYF. DNA for the CDR3: TGTGCCAGCAGCCACGGACTAGCCATCTCCTACGAGCAGTACTTC.

This clone is a singleton in its sample. This chain links TRBV6-5 with TRBJ2-5; 8 nucleotides line up with TRBD2. Trimming at V came to 5 bases and at J to 7 bases, leaving 9 bases not matched to a gene. This CDR3 region has 14 residues. CDR1 is MNHEY and CDR2 is SVGAGI in the germline V gene. The CDR3 loop reads CASSPGGPGWTQYF. The CDR3 DNA is TGTGCCAGCAGTCCGGGGGGGCCCGGGTGGACCCAGTACTTC.

The chain recombines TRBV11-2 with TRBJ1-4, with TRBD1 identical over 8 bases. The V and J ends lost 1 base and 8 bases, in that order; junction bases with no gene match: 3. This CDR3 comprises 14 residues. Germline V gives CDR1 SGHAT, CDR2 FQNNGV. In DNA, the CDR3 is TGTGCCAGCAGCTTAGGGACAGGGATCGAAAAACTGTTTTTT. It specifies CASSLGTGIEKLFF.

V gene TRBV5-1 combines with J gene TRBJ2-5, with D perhaps TRBD2 (7 bases). The CDR3 extends over 17 amino acids. V was trimmed by 0 bases and J by 2 bases, leaving 17 bases between them. CDR1 is SGHRS and CDR2 is YFSETQ in the germline V gene. CDR3 residues: CASSLGLRGGTQETQYF. In nucleotides, the CDR3 is TGCGCCAGCAGCTTGGGCCTGAGGGGGGGGACTCAAGAGACCCAGTACTTC.

The rearrangement uses TRBV28 and TRBJ2-2; D might be TRBD1 (5 bases). The CDR3 loop spans 15 amino acids. Between the trimmed V and J ends, which lost 3 bases and 8 bases, there was a span of 16 bases. Germline CDR1 MDHEN, CDR2 SYDVKM. The CDR3 spells CASSFQWTITGELFF. The CDR3 nucleotides read TGTGCCAGCAGTTTTCAGTGGACAATTACTGGGGAGCTGTTTTTT. Full variable domain (remainder filled in from reference TRBV28 and TRBJ2-2): DVKVTQSSRYLVKRTGEKVFLECVQDMDHENMFWYRQDPGLGLRLIYFSYDVKMKEKGDIPEGYSVSREKKERFSLILESASTNQTSMYLCASSFQWTITGELFFGEGSRLTVL.

The rearrangement joins TRBV9 to TRBJ1-4; 8 positions match TRBD1. CDR3 length: 15 amino acids. Germline lookup yields CDR1 SGDLS and CDR2 YYNGEE. Trimming took 0 bases from V and 8 from J; bases not matched to a gene: 6. In DNA form, the CDR3 reads TGTGCCAGCAGCGTAGGAGGACAGGGTGGGGAAAAACTGTTTTTT. The encoded protein is CASSVGGQGGEKLFF. The whole variable domain, filled in from reference TRBV9 and TRBJ1-4, reads DSGVTQTPKHLITATGQRVTLRCSPRSGDLSVYWYQQSLDQGLQFLIQYYNGEERAKGNILERFSAQQFPDLHSELNLSSLELGDSALYFCASSVGGQGGEKLFFGSGTQLSVL.

This clone was seen once. The V gene is TRBV2, the J gene TRBJ2-2; the D gene is possibly TRBD2 (6 bases). Germline V gives CDR1 SNHLY, CDR2 FYNNEI. This CDR3 is 15 amino acids long. Trimming stripped 6 bases from V and 2 bases from J, with 13 bases between. CDR3 bases: TGTGCCAGCAGCCCGGGACTGCTCAACACCGGGGAGCTGTTTTTT. It translates to CASSPGLLNTGELFF.

The rearrangement uses TRBV5-6 and TRBJ2-7, with TRBD2 matching over 10 bases. The CDR3 length is 15 residues. Losses at the gene ends were 3 bases for V and 7 bases for J; bases not matched to a gene: 10. The germline V gene has CDR1 SGHDT and CDR2 YYEEEE. CDR3 bases: TGTGCCAGCAGCTGGTCAGCGGGGGGGTCGGGGGAGCAGTACTTC. Encoded protein: CASSWSAGGSGEQYF.

This rearrangement joins TRBV9 to TRBJ1-1, with 8 bases identical to TRBD1. Per the germline V gene, CDR1 is SGDLS and CDR2 is YYNGEE. CDR3 size: 15 residues. With 3 bases clipped from V and 5 bases from J, the junction kept 9 bases outside the gene matches. CDR3 DNA sequence: TGTGCCAGCAGCGGGGGGGACAGGAGTGGTACTGAAGCTTTCTTT. Amino acid sequence: CASSGGDRSGTEAFF.

The chain couples TRBV27 to TRBJ1-2, with D possibly being TRBD1 (5 bases). V was shortened by 3 bases and J by 7 bases, with 12 bases between the two germline ends. Germline V CDR1 and CDR2: MNHEY, SMNVEV (reference sequence). This CDR3 is built from 13 residues. The CDR3 region is CASSFRDTSGYTF. CDR3 bases: TGTGCCAGCAGTTTCAGGGATACGAGTGGCTACACCTTC.